This entry features one T cell receptor (beta chain) sequence. What it binds is unknown. This sample was taken from a study of cytomegalovirus exposure and HLA in healthy donors. Study-level findings and limits: Among TCR beta chains, those listed as cytomegalovirus-associated numbered fewer than 200. Most CMV-associated TCR beta chains appeared HLA-restricted in a later analysis. The classifier was said to identify cytomegalovirus status with high specificity and sensitivity.

The CDR3 contains 13 residues. Germline-derived CDR1 and CDR2 are SGHNT and YYREEE (reference sequence). With 4 bases removed from V and 8 bases from J, the gap between germline ends came to 10 bases. PCR was performed using 60 Vbeta and 13 Jbeta primers. Using immunoSEQ multiplex PCR, the repertoire was profiled, and TCRdb retains in-frame clones only, with some absent. Here the sample spans about 100,000 clones, approximately 79% being singletons. The source material was PBMCs. The rearrangement uses TRBV5-4 and TRBJ1-6, with D possibly matching TRBD1 (5 bases). This clonotype was sampled from a woman aged 40 to 50 in good health and CMV-seropositive. CDR3 coding DNA: TGTGCCAGCAGCGGGGGGGGATATTCACCCCTCCACTTT. This codes for CASSGGGYSPLHF.